This TCR beta chain stems from a study of blood T cell repertoires in COVID-19. The table came from immunoSEQ multiplex PCR; TCRdb's copy has only in-frame clones and leaves some out. The repertoire holds roughly 180,000 clones, with about four fifths as singletons. This CDR3 has 15 residues. Trimming cost V 4 bases and J 4 bases; bases outside gene matches: 3. CDR1 MNHEY and CDR2 SVGAGI come from the germline V gene. Specimen: peripheral blood. The chain links TRBV6-5 to TRBJ2-1, with 11 bases aligning to TRBD1. This TCR came from a woman at least 80 years old with active or convalescent COVID-19. CDR3 coding DNA: TGTGCCAGCAGTTCCGGGACAGGGGGTTACAATGAGCAGTTCTTC. It codes for CASSSGTGGYNEQFF.